The 13 T cell receptor beta chains listed next were all sequenced from one sample in a study of blood T cell repertoires in COVID-19. Clones were read by immunoSEQ multiplex PCR, and TCRdb kept only the in-frame ones, dropping some. The table lists some 120,000 clones, 71% of them singletons. Sequenced sample: peripheral blood. The receptors were sampled from a human donor with acute or convalescent COVID-19. The donor label of this sample is uncertain.

The chain combines TRBV24-1 with TRBJ2-6; a possible D gene is TRBD1 (5 bases). V was trimmed by 4 bases and J by 7 bases, leaving 19 bases between them. CDR3 size: 17 residues. CDR1 is KGHDR, CDR2 SFDVKD, per germline. As DNA, the CDR3 is TGTGCCACCAGTGACCCAACTTTTGACAGATTAGCCAACGTCCTGACTTTC. Translated, it gives CATSDPTFDRLANVLTF.

The DNA for the CDR3 is TGTGCCAGCAGTGACCCGGGACAGGAGGACGGAACTAATGAAAAACTGTTTTTT. This gives the protein CASSDPGQEDGTNEKLFF. This chain links TRBV25-1 with TRBJ1-4, with 8 bases that match TRBD1. V was pared by 3 bases and J by 1 base, with 10 bases of the junction left unmatched. The CDR3 contains 18 residues. Per the germline V gene, CDR1 is MGHDK and CDR2 is SYGVNS.

This clone was recorded at least ten times. The chain has TRBV4-1 and TRBJ1-3; maybe TRBD1 (6 bases). This CDR3 has 16 amino acids. The V end lost 2 bases, the J end lost 1 base, and 12 bases lay between the germline ends. The germline V gene encodes CDR1 MGHRA and CDR2 YSYEKL. The CDR3 protein is CASSQPGVRSGNTIYF. CDR3 sequence (DNA): TGCGCCAGCAGCCAACCAGGGGTACGTTCTGGAAACACCATATATTTT.

V and J are TRBV3-1 (or the pseudogene TRBV3-2) and TRBJ1-1, with 7 bases identical to TRBD1. Trimming removed 2 bases from V and 0 bases from J; junction bases left unmatched: 6. CDR1 and CDR2 from the germline V gene are LGHDT and YNNKEL (reference sequence). The CDR3 is 16 amino acids. The CDR3 loop reads CASSQPTTGMNTEAFF. As DNA, the CDR3 is TGTGCCAGCAGCCAACCTACGACAGGGATGAACACTGAAGCTTTCTTT.

The chain links TRBV6-4 to TRBJ2-3, with TRBD1 matching over 11 bases. Germline loops: CDR1 MRHNA, CDR2 SNTAGT. The V segment lost 3 bases and the J segment 8 bases; nucleotides outside the gene matches: 4. CDR3 length equals 14 residues. CDR3 nucleotides: TGTGCCAGCAGTGAGGGGACAGGGGGTACTACGCAGTATTTT. Encoded protein: CASSEGTGGTTQYF.

The rearrangement joins TRBV11-3 to TRBJ2-5, with a weak D call TRBD1 (5 bases). The germline V gene has CDR1 SGHNT and CDR2 YENEEA. CDR3 length: 17 amino acids. Between the trimmed V and J ends, which lost 2 bases and 2 bases, there was a span of 18 bases. Here the CDR3 reads CASSLSLTGDGQETQYF. The CDR3 DNA follows: TGTGCCAGCAGCTTAAGTCTAACAGGAGACGGACAAGAGACCCAGTACTTC.

The chain couples TRBV4-2 to TRBJ1-1; 7 bases are shared with TRBD1. The V and J ends lost 3 bases and 5 bases, in that order; junction bases with no gene match: 12. The CDR3 is 16 amino acids. Germline V gene data show CDR1 as LGHNA and CDR2 as YNFKEQ. Written as DNA, the CDR3 is TGTGCCAGCAGCCAGGCACAGGGGACTCGATGGACTGAAGCTTTCTTT. Amino acids: CASSQAQGTRWTEAFF.

The chain links TRBV7-9 to TRBJ1-2; 9 nucleotides align to TRBD1. The CDR3 contains 15 residues. Per the germline V gene, CDR1 is SEHNR and CDR2 is FQNEAQ (reference sequence). After removal of 8 bases from V and 7 bases from J, the junction contained 14 bases not matched to a gene. The CDR3 DNA reads as TGTGCCAGCGGCAGCGGGGACAGGGTGTTGTTTGGCTACACCTTC. It translates to CASGSGDRVLFGYTF.

V gene TRBV4-1 combines with J gene TRBJ2-7; 7 bases are a match to TRBD1. CDR3 length: 15 residues. J gave up 3 bases and V 0 bases, and 5 bases lay outside the gene matches. Germline assignment: CDR1 MGHRA and CDR2 YSYEKL. The CDR3 DNA follows: TGCGCCAGCAGCCAAGAAGTCAGGGGGAACTACGAGCAGTACTTC. Its protein product is CASSQEVRGNYEQYF.

Of note for this clone: Germline and junction disagree at one end, which may indicate a read error. The chain carries TRBV6-1 and TRBJ2-2; 8 positions match TRBD1. The V gene's germline CDR1 is MNHNS and CDR2 SASEGT. CDR3 size: 15 residues. The CDR3 is CASSKAQGAGGELFF. As DNA, the CDR3 is TGTGCCAGCAGTAAAGCTCAGGGGGCAGGCGGGGAGCTGTTTTTT.

The chain has TRBV19 and TRBJ2-3; TRBD2 matches 7 bases. Germline CDR1 and CDR2: LNHDA and SQIVND (reference sequence). The CDR3 is 15 amino acids. V trimming: 0 bases; J trimming: 5 bases; junction bases outside the gene matches: 5. CDR3 nucleotide sequence: TGTGCCAGTAGTATAGATCGGGCTAGCGGAGATACGCAGTATTTT. Translated, it gives CASSIDRASGDTQYF. The complete variable domain, with remaining parts taken from reference TRBV19 and TRBJ2-3, reads DGGITQSPKYLFRKEGQNVTLSCEQNLNHDAMYWYRQDPGQGLRLIYYSQIVNDFQKGDIAEGYSVSREKKESFPLTVTSAQKNPTAFYLCASSIDRASGDTQYFGPGTRLTVL.

Many counts were recorded for this clone. The V call is TRBV6-2 or TRBV6-3, the J call TRBJ2-7; 9 nucleotides line up with TRBD1. V lost 2 bases, J lost 6 bases, and 8 bases stayed unmatched. The CDR3 has 15 amino acids. The germline gives CDR1 MNHEY, CDR2 SVGEGT. The CDR3 loop reads CASSYGGTGLGEQYV. The CDR3 coding sequence is TGTGCCAGCAGTTACGGGGGGACAGGGCTGGGCGAGCAGTACGTC.

DNA for the CDR3: TGTGCCAGCAGTAAGGACGGGGGACCCCAGCATTTT. Protein product: CASSKDGGPQHF. V usage is TRBV6-4 and J usage is TRBJ1-5; D perhaps matches TRBD1 (5 bases). CDR3 size: 12 residues. V shed 5 bases and J shed 10 bases, with 12 bases lying between them. Germline-derived CDR1 and CDR2 are MRHNA and SNTAGT.